This T cell receptor (beta chain) was documented in a study of response to subunit inactivated influenza vaccine. Germline values: CDR1 MNHNS, CDR2 SASEGT. The CDR3 consists of 15 residues. Trimming pared 1 base from V and 2 bases from J, leaving 9 bases between. Whole-study results and caveats: There was a suggestion from the authors that each seasonal influenza vaccination recruits few new T cells.

MiXCR was run by TCRdb on the RT-PCR reads, yielding one entry per CDR3 protein. The sample lists 650,000 to 800,000 distinct CDR3 sequences; 15% to 20% were seen once. Remarks on this clonotype: Antigen: not known.

The sample was PBMCs from blood, taken 4 to 6 days after vaccination. The TCR was taken from a man aged 50 to 59 who received an inactivated influenza vaccine. The chain carries TRBV6-1 and TRBJ2-4; D gene ambiguous. CDR3 residues: CASSEGYKTKNIQYF. The CDR3 region has the DNA TGTGCCAGCAGTGAAGGTTATAAGACCAAAAACATTCAGTACTTC.